This T cell receptor beta chain was found in a study of shared clonotypes between healthy human individuals. Looking at the study overall: CD4 naive and CD4 memory each took three plates per donor, while CD8 naive took two and CD8 memory one.

Evenly divided among several immunoSEQ plates was the genomic DNA of each subset. The data were produced by immunoSEQ multiplex PCR, yet TCRdb's version contains in-frame clones alone and is incomplete. Seen here are approximately 1,000,000 clones, about 80% observed once, and the top ten hold 0.85% to 1%. Study results and caveats: Approximately 5.1% was the fraction of naive CD4 clonotypes found shared across a few donors.

This CDR3 region has 14 residues. V lost 8 bases, J lost 0 bases, and 10 bases lay in between. Germline lookup yields CDR1 LNHDA and CDR2 SQIVND (reference sequence). Concerning this clone: Antigen: not known.

The TCR comes from a man aged 18-30 years in good health. Some clones in this sample may be carry-over from other donors' samples. The chain combines TRBV19 with TRBJ1-4, with D perhaps matching TRBD1 (5 bases). Sample: memory CD4+ T cells from PBMCs. The subset denotes: CD45RA-negative fraction. CDR3 sequence (DNA): TGTGCCAGTCTTGACAGAGCAACTAATGAAAAACTGTTTTTT. It yields the protein CASLDRATNEKLFF.